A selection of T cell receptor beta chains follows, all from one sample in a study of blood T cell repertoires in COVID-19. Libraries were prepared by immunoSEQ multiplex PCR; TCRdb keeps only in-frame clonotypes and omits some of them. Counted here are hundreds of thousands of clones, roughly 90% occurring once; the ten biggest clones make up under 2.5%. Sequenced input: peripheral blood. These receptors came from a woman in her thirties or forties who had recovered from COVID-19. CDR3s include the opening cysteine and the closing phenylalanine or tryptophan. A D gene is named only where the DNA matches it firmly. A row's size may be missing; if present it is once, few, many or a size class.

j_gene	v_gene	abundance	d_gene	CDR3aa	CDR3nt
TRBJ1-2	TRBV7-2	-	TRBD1	CASSSTSQGVGGYTF	TGTGCCAGCAGCTCGACTTCACAGGGGGTGGGCGGCTACACCTTC
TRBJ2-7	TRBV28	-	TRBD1	CASRRDRVRYEQYF	TGTGCCAGCAGACGGGACAGGGTTAGGTACGAGCAGTACTTC
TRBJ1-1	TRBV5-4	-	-	CASSSKTGNPNTEAFF	TGTGCCAGCAGCTCCAAAACAGGGAACCCCAACACTGAAGCTTTCTTT
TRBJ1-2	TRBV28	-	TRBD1	CASGPLGTGRWGYTF	TGTGCCAGCGGCCCCCTCGGGACAGGGCGGTGGGGCTACACCTTC
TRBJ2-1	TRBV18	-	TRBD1	CASSSGQGLQDNEQFF	TGTGCCAGCTCATCCGGACAGGGGTTACAGGACAATGAGCAGTTCTTC
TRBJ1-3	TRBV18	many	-	CASSPGGGNFRGSGNTIYF	TGTGCCAGCTCCCCTGGCGGGGGCAACTTTCGCGGTTCTGGAAACACCATATATTTT
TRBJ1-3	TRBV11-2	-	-	CASSFRDIGNTIYF	TGTGCCAGCAGCTTCCGGGACATTGGAAACACCATATATTTT
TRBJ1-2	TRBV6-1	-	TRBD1	CASSEATLGQDYGYTF	TGTGCCAGCAGTGAAGCCACCCTCGGACAGGACTATGGCTACACCTTC
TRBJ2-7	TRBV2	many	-	CASSYFPQTGQSEQYF	TGTGCCAGCAGTTATTTCCCTCAGACAGGCCAGTCCGAGCAGTACTTC
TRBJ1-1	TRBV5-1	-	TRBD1	CASSAYGQGGTEAFF	TGCGCCAGCAGCGCCTATGGACAGGGTGGGACTGAAGCTTTCTTT
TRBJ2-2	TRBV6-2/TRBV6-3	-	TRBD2	CASSYSFVSGGAGELFF	TGTGCCAGCAGTTACTCGTTTGTTAGCGGGGGGGCCGGTGAGCTGTTTTTT
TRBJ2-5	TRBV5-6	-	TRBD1	CASSIGQGRETQYF	TGTGCCAGCAGCATCGGACAGGGGAGGGAGACCCAGTACTTC
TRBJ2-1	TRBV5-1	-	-	CASSLLERVTYNEQFF	TGCGCCAGCAGCCTCCTCGAGAGGGTAACCTACAATGAGCAGTTCTTC
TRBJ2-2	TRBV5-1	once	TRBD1	CASSLDRGSPGELFF	TGCGCCAGCAGCTTGGACAGGGGGTCCCCCGGGGAGCTGTTTTTT
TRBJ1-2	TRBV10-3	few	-	CAISEGQNYNYGYTF	TGTGCCATCAGTGAGGGACAGAATTATAACTATGGCTACACCTTC
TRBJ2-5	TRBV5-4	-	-	CASSEEWAQETQYF	TGTGCCAGCAGCGAAGAATGGGCACAAGAGACCCAGTACTTC
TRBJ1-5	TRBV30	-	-	CAWSVIGGSNQPQHF	TGTGCCTGGAGTGTGATCGGGGGTAGCAATCAGCCCCAGCATTTT
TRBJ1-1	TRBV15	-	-	CATSSGGAGEGQTEAFF	TGTGCCACCAGCAGTGGCGGTGCGGGGGAGGGGCAAACTGAAGCTTTCTTT
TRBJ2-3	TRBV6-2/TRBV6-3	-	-	CASSYQSGRQTYTDTQYF	TGTGCCAGCAGTTATCAGTCTGGGAGGCAAACCTACACAGATACGCAGTATTTT
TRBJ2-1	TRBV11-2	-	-	CASSPRIRVGDNEQFF	TGTGCCAGCAGCCCCAGAATCAGGGTAGGAGACAATGAGCAGTTCTTC
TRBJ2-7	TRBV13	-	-	CASSLFGRSYEQYF	TGTGCCAGCAGCTTATTCGGCAGGTCCTACGAGCAGTACTTC
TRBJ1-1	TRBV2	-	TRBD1	CASRTGGVSEAFF	TGTGCCAGCAGGACAGGGGGCGTCTCTGAAGCTTTCTTT
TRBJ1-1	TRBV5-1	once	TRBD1	CASSWDSLNTEAFF	TGCGCCAGCAGTTGGGACAGCTTGAACACTGAAGCTTTCTTT
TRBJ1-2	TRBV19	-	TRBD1	CASSIGTGLGGYTF	TGTGCCAGTAGTATTGGGACAGGGTTAGGTGGCTACACCTTC
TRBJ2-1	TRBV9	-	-	CASTKSGGERSYNEQFF	TGTGCCAGTACTAAATCGGGTGGGGAGCGGAGTTACAATGAGCAGTTCTTC
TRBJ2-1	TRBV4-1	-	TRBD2	CASRKGSGLAGHEQFF	TGCGCCAGCAGGAAGGGCTCTGGACTAGCAGGGCATGAGCAGTTCTTC
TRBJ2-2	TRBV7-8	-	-	CASSPAPGTLNTGELFF	TGTGCCAGCAGCCCCGCCCCCGGGACACTAAACACCGGGGAGCTGTTTTTT
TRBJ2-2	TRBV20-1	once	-	CSADITGELFF	TGCAGTGCCGACATCACCGGGGAGCTGTTTTTT
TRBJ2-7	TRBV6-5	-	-	CASRALLSGEQYF	TGTGCCAGCAGGGCCCTCCTCTCCGGGGAGCAGTACTTC
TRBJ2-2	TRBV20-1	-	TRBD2	CSASRSSGGELFF	TGCAGTGCTAGTCGGTCTAGCGGCGGGGAGTTGTTTTTT
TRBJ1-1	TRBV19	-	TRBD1	CASSSPGQRRTEAFF	TGTGCCAGTAGTTCTCCGGGACAGCGAAGGACTGAAGCTTTCTTT
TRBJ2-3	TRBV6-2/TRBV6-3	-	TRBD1	CASSYSIPGQGNPDTQYF	TGTGCCAGCAGTTACTCGATCCCGGGACAGGGCAATCCAGATACGCAGTATTTT
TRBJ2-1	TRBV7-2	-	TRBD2	CASSPGLAGNNEQFF	TGTGCCAGCAGCCCAGGACTAGCGGGGAACAATGAGCAGTTCTTC
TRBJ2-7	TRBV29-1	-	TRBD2	CSVEGTPGTSGYEQYF	TGCAGCGTTGAAGGTACTCCCGGGACTAGCGGCTACGAGCAGTACTTC
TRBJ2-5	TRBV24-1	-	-	CATSDLTGAGETQYF	TGTGCCACCAGTGATTTGACTGGAGCCGGGGAGACCCAGTACTTC
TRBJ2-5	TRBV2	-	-	CASSEAETQETQYF	TGTGCCAGCAGTGAAGCGGAGACCCAAGAGACCCAGTACTTC
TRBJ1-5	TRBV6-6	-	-	CASSYHGPQHF	TGTGCCAGCAGTTACCACGGGCCCCAGCATTTT
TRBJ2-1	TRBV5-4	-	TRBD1	CASSRDRGTYNEQFF	TGTGCCAGCAGCCGGGACAGGGGCACCTACAATGAGCAGTTCTTC
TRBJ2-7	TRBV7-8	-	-	CASSDGTYEQYF	TGTGCCAGCAGCGACGGGACCTACGAGCAGTACTTC
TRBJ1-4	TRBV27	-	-	CASRPEGWVRGKEKLFF	TGTGCCAGCAGGCCCGAGGGATGGGTTAGGGGGAAGGAAAAACTGTTTTTT
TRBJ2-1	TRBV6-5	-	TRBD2	CASSSLAGGRGNEQFF	TGTGCCAGCAGTTCACTAGCGGGAGGACGCGGCAATGAGCAGTTCTTC
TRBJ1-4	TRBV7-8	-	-	CASSDRPGDYAREKLFF	TGTGCCAGCAGCGACCGCCCCGGAGACTACGCGAGGGAAAAACTGTTTTTT
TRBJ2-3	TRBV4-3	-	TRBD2	CASSQSASGRADTQYF	TGCGCCAGCAGCCAGTCTGCTAGCGGGAGGGCGGATACGCAGTATTTT
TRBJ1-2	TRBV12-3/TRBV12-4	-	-	CASSLATEYGYTF	TGTGCCAGCAGTTTAGCGACAGAATATGGCTACACCTTC
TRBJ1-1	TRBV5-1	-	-	CASSLGLGRGNTEAFF	TGCGCCAGCAGCTTGGGTCTAGGACGGGGGAACACTGAAGCTTTCTTT
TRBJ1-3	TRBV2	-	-	CASVRGSGNTIYF	TGTGCCAGCGTCAGGGGCTCTGGAAACACCATATATTTT
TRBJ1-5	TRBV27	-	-	CASSHAGAVSQPQHF	TGTGCCAGCAGCCACGCCGGAGCGGTGAGTCAGCCCCAGCATTTT
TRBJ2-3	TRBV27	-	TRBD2	CASSKKGLAGGPTDTQYF	TGTGCCAGCAGTAAGAAGGGACTAGCGGGAGGGCCGACAGATACGCAGTATTTT
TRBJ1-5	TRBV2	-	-	CASSAVGYQPQHF	TGTGCCAGCAGCGCCGTGGGCTATCAGCCCCAGCATTTT
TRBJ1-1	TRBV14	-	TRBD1	CASSPYRGTTTEAFF	TGTGCCAGCAGCCCCTACAGGGGCACTACCACTGAAGCTTTCTTT
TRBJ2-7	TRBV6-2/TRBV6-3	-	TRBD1	CASSGPGGTYEQYF	TGTGCCAGCAGTGGACCAGGGGGCACCTACGAGCAGTACTTC